A single sample gave rise to the 27 T cell receptor beta chains below, sequenced in a study of blood T cell repertoires in COVID-19. The data were produced by immunoSEQ multiplex PCR, yet TCRdb's version contains in-frame clones alone and is incomplete. This table has 70,000 or so clones, around 89% appearing once. The sequenced material came from peripheral blood. All receptors derive from a man aged 55 to 70 with acute or convalescent COVID-19.

This clone has just one count. The sample holds other DNA sequences that translate to the same CDR3. The chain recombines TRBV7-3 with TRBJ2-2, with 11 bases lining up with TRBD2. The CDR3 contains 17 residues. The V gene end was trimmed by 4 bases and the J gene end by 3 bases; junction bases not matched to a gene: 7. CDR1 and CDR2 (germline): SGHTA, FQGTGA. The CDR3 is CASSSIAGGPDTGELFF. As DNA, the CDR3 is TGTGCCAGCAGCTCGATAGCGGGAGGGCCGGACACCGGGGAGCTGTTTTTT.

The CDR3 loop reads CASSRPGTVNEKLFF. For the CDR3, the DNA is TGCGCCAGCAGCCGCCCCGGGACAGTCAATGAAAAACTGTTTTTT. The genes are TRBV4-1 and TRBJ1-4; TRBD1 matches at 7 bases. V lost 4 bases, J lost 5 bases, and 7 bases stayed unmatched. Germline loops: CDR1 MGHRA, CDR2 YSYEKL. This CDR3 contains 15 residues.

The genes are TRBV6-2 or TRBV6-3 and TRBJ1-2; D unclear. V gave up 0 bases and J gave up 5 bases, with 13 bases separating them. The CDR3 runs to 15 residues. Germline V gene lookup returns CDR1 MNHEY and CDR2 SVGEGT. As DNA, the CDR3 is TGTGCCAGCAGTTACTCGACGTCCCCGGGGTATGGCTACACCTTC. As protein: CASSYSTSPGYGYTF.

This chain links TRBV7-3 with TRBJ2-2, with TRBD1 as a possible D gene (6 bases). V was clipped by 0 bases and J by 2 bases, with 10 bases between them. The CDR3 extends over 16 amino acids. Per the germline V gene, CDR1 is SGHTA and CDR2 is FQGTGA. CDR3 residues: CASSLTTGLNTGELFF. DNA for the CDR3: TGTGCCAGCAGCTTAACTACAGGGCTAAACACCGGGGAGCTGTTTTTT.

As DNA, the CDR3 is TGTGCCAGCAGCTTAGTAGGAGCGGGAGGGCCTGCCTACGAGCAGTACTTC. This codes for CASSLVGAGGPAYEQYF. The rearrangement uses TRBV7-8 and TRBJ2-7, with 10 bases fitting TRBD2. Losses at the gene ends were 1 base for V and 2 bases for J; bases not matched to a gene: 8. CDR3 length: 17 amino acids. CDR1 is SGHVS and CDR2 is FQNEAQ in the germline V gene. The variable domain in full, completed from reference TRBV7-8 and TRBJ2-7, reads GAGVSQSPRYKVAKRGQDVALRCDPISGHVSLFWYQQALGQGPEFLTYFQNEAQLDKSGLPSDRFFAERPEGSVSTLKIQRTQQEDSAVYLCASSLVGAGGPAYEQYFGPGTRLTVT.

The rearrangement links TRBV15 to TRBJ2-5; 7 positions match TRBD1. V was pared by 2 bases and J by 5 bases, with 8 bases of the junction left unmatched. This CDR3 comprises 15 residues. Germline loops: CDR1 LNHNV, CDR2 YYDKDF (reference sequence). The CDR3 region has the DNA TGTGCCACCAGCAGACGCCACAGGGGACAGGAGACCCAGTACTTC. Its protein is CATSRRHRGQETQYF.

Remarks on this clone: Other nucleotide sequences in the sample specify the same CDR3. The V gene is TRBV7-9, the J gene TRBJ2-7, with TRBD1 identical over 7 bases. The germline V gene has CDR1 SEHNR and CDR2 FQNEAQ (reference sequence). With 1 base clipped from V and 2 bases from J, the junction kept 5 bases outside the gene matches. CDR3 length: 15 amino acids. This chain's CDR3 is CASSLGGTATYEQYF. Here the CDR3 DNA reads TGTGCCAGCAGCTTAGGTGGGACAGCTACCTACGAGCAGTACTTC.

This rearrangement joins TRBV2 to TRBJ1-5; no clear D gene. This CDR3 has 13 residues. V lost 4 bases, J lost 1 base, and 5 bases lay in between. Germline CDR1 and CDR2: SNHLY and FYNNEI. The CDR3 nucleotides read TGTGCCAGCAGTGCACGGAGCAATCAGCCCCAGCATTTT. Its protein product is CASSARSNQPQHF.

V and J are TRBV24-1 and TRBJ2-2; D is undetermined. V lost 9 bases and J 5 bases, leaving 15 bases between the germline ends. The CDR3 is 14 residues long. Germline-derived CDR1 and CDR2 are KGHDR and SFDVKD. The CDR3 bases are TGTGCCACCTCAACTGCACTCTGGACCGGGGAGCTGTTTTTT. Encoded protein: CATSTALWTGELFF.

V is TRBV5-1 and J is TRBJ2-1; 10 bases match TRBD2. CDR1 and CDR2 (germline): SGHRS, YFSETQ. The CDR3 runs to 17 residues. V trimming: 3 bases; J trimming: 5 bases; junction bases outside the gene matches: 11. In DNA form, the CDR3 reads TGCGCCAGCAGCTCGTCCTATAGCGGGGGGCTTAACAATGAGCAGTTCTTC. Its protein is CASSSSYSGGLNNEQFF.

The chain couples TRBV28 to TRBJ2-3; 15 positions agree with TRBD2. The V gene's germline CDR1 is MDHEN and CDR2 SYDVKM. The CDR3 runs to 17 residues. V was pared by 4 bases and J by 5 bases, with 7 bases of the junction left unmatched. In DNA, the CDR3 is TGTGCCAGCAGTTCAGGACTAGCGGGGGGGGTTGGAGATACGCAGTATTTT. It translates to CASSSGLAGGVGDTQYF.

The chain carries TRBV6-1 and TRBJ2-2; TRBD2 matches at 10 bases. This CDR3 spans 17 amino acids. The germline CDR1 and CDR2 sequences are MNHNS and SASEGT. V shed 3 bases, J shed 2 bases, and the junction held 6 bases outside the gene matches. The CDR3 bases are TGTGCCAGCAGTGACCGGACTAGCGGTACTAACACCGGGGAGCTGTTTTTT. As protein: CASSDRTSGTNTGELFF.

The J gene is TRBJ1-2, the V gene TRBV6-5, with D maybe TRBD1 (5 bases). Trimming took off 8 bases at V and 4 bases at J, with 17 bases between the two ends. The CDR3 length is 14 residues. Germline V gene lookup returns CDR1 MNHEY and CDR2 SVGAGI. This CDR3 is CASRLAQGGYGYTF. CDR3 sequence (DNA): TGTGCCAGCCGCCTGGCCCAGGGCGGCTATGGCTACACCTTC.

In this sample, this clone turned up once. The chain carries TRBV5-8 and TRBJ1-1, with TRBD1 identical over 10 bases. This CDR3 region has 18 residues. The germline V gene has CDR1 SGHTS and CDR2 YDEGEE. Trimming took 1 base from V and 0 from J; bases not matched to a gene: 9. CDR3 sequence reads: CASSLWGGQGSLNTEAFF. The CDR3 DNA reads TGTGCCAGCAGCTTGTGGGGGGGACAGGGGTCCTTGAACACTGAAGCTTTCTTT.

V gene TRBV5-1 combines with J gene TRBJ1-1; a possible D gene is TRBD1 (5 bases). This CDR3 comprises 15 residues. The germline V and J ends were trimmed by 0 bases and 8 bases, with 17 bases remaining between them. In germline, CDR1 is SGHRS, CDR2 YFSETQ. CDR3 residues: CASSLANNRRGEAFF. The CDR3 DNA sequence: TGCGCCAGCAGCTTGGCAAATAACAGGCGCGGCGAAGCTTTCTTT.

This rearrangement joins TRBV28 to TRBJ1-5; 10 bases map to TRBD1. Germline CDR1 reads MDHEN; CDR2 reads SYDVKM. The CDR3 covers 17 residues. Losses at the gene ends were 4 bases for V and 1 base for J; bases not matched to a gene: 7. The chain's CDR3 is CASSSRQGAISNQPQHF. CDR3 bases: TGTGCCAGCAGTTCCCGACAGGGGGCGATCAGCAATCAGCCCCAGCATTTT.

V and J are TRBV5-1 and TRBJ2-5; a weak D match, TRBD2 (5 bases). Per the germline V gene, CDR1 is SGHRS and CDR2 is YFSETQ. Trimming cost V 0 bases and J 0 bases, with 6 bases left between them. There are 14 residues in the CDR3. CDR3 sequence reads: CASSLVGNQETQYF. CDR3 DNA: TGCGCCAGCAGCTTGGTCGGGAACCAAGAGACCCAGTACTTC.

There are a few counts of this clone. J is TRBJ2-1 and V is TRBV11-2; 9 bases map to TRBD1. The V segment lost 2 bases and the J segment 10 bases; nucleotides outside the gene matches: 6. Per germline, CDR1 SGHAT and CDR2 FQNNGV. This CDR3 has 14 amino acids. The CDR3 DNA follows: TGTGCCAGCAGCTTAATCGGGACAGGGTACGAGCAGTTCTTC. Translating gives CASSLIGTGYEQFF.

The CDR3 sequence: CASSLGRGGPVYTQYF. As DNA, the CDR3 is TGTGCCAGCAGCTTGGGGCGGGGAGGGCCGGTATATACCCAGTACTTC. J is TRBJ2-5 and V is TRBV5-6; TRBD2 aligns across 7 bases. This CDR3 contains 16 residues. The V and J ends lost 0 bases and 8 bases, in that order; junction bases with no gene match: 13. The germline V gene has CDR1 SGHDT and CDR2 YYEEEE.

The V and J genes are TRBV11-2 and TRBJ1-3; no firm D call. The CDR3 is made up of 12 amino acids. Trimming took 5 bases from V and 5 from J, leaving 7 bases between them. Germline-derived CDR1 and CDR2 are SGHAT and FQNNGV. DNA for the CDR3: TGTGCCAGCAGCCCAGAACGAAACACCATATATTTT. This sequence encodes CASSPERNTIYF.

This rearrangement joins TRBV19 to TRBJ2-6; 10 bases align to TRBD1. The CDR3 is made up of 17 amino acids. The germline V gene encodes CDR1 LNHDA and CDR2 SQIVND (reference sequence). The V and J ends lost 5 bases and 4 bases, in that order; junction bases with no gene match: 8. CDR3 protein: CASSPDRGRKGANVLTF. CDR3 nucleotides: TGTGCCAGTAGTCCAGACAGGGGGCGAAAGGGGGCCAACGTCCTGACTTTC. The full variable domain, its missing parts supplied by reference TRBV19 and TRBJ2-6, is DGGITQSPKYLFRKEGQNVTLSCEQNLNHDAMYWYRQDPGQGLRLIYYSQIVNDFQKGDIAEGYSVSREKKESFPLTVTSAQKNPTAFYLCASSPDRGRKGANVLTFGAGSRLTVL.

CDR3 in amino acids: CASSPPQGEETQYF. Written as DNA, the CDR3 is TGTGCCAGCTCACCTCCCCAAGGGGAAGAGACCCAGTACTTC. The chain is built from TRBV18 and TRBJ2-5; maybe TRBD1 (5 bases). Germline V lookup: CDR1 KGHSH, CDR2 LQKENI. There are 14 residues in the CDR3. Deletions cut 3 bases from V and 3 bases from J, with 11 bases between.

The rearrangement uses TRBV5-1 and TRBJ2-1; TRBD1 aligns across 9 bases. Germline CDR1 is SGHRS and CDR2 is YFSETQ. V gave up 0 bases and J gave up 4 bases; unmatched junction bases: 5. The CDR3 is 16 residues long. In DNA, the CDR3 is TGCGCCAGCAGCTTGGACAGGACAGGGGAATACAATGAGCAGTTCTTC. Its protein is CASSLDRTGEYNEQFF. Full variable domain (missing parts from reference TRBV5-1 and TRBJ2-1): KAGVTQTPRYLIKTRGQQVTLSCSPISGHRSVSWYQQTPGQGLQFLFEYFSETQRNKGNFPGRFSGRQFSNSRSEMNVSTLELGDSALYLCASSLDRTGEYNEQFFGPGTRLTVL.

This clone was counted a single time. J is TRBJ2-5 and V is TRBV11-3, with D possibly TRBD2 on 5 matching bases. Germline V gives CDR1 SGHNT, CDR2 YENEEA. The V end was cut by 1 base, the J end by 4 bases, with 10 bases between. The CDR3 covers 14 residues. CDR3 bases: TGTGCCAGCAGCTTAGGAGGGCTTGGAGAGACCCAGTACTTC. Translation: CASSLGGLGETQYF.

The sample holds one count of this clone. The V gene is TRBV18, the J gene TRBJ1-6, with a tentative D call TRBD1 (5 bases). Per the germline V gene, CDR1 is KGHSH and CDR2 is LQKENI. Trimming shortened V by 5 bases and J by 0 bases, and 8 bases separated the two germline ends. The CDR3 totals 15 residues. The CDR3 bases are TGTGCCAGCTCATCCGACAGCTCCTATAATTCACCCCTCCACTTT. This encodes CASSSDSSYNSPLHF.

This rearrangement joins TRBV5-6 to TRBJ2-5; perhaps TRBD1 as D (5 bases). The CDR3 runs 15 residues. From germline, CDR1 is SGHDT and CDR2 YYEEEE. V shed 2 bases and J shed 4 bases, with 15 bases lying between them. CDR3 amino acids: CASSLNRLLRETQYF. CDR3 in DNA: TGTGCCAGCAGCTTAAACAGGCTTTTGAGAGAGACCCAGTACTTC.

This chain uses TRBV6-5 with TRBJ2-6; no reliable D call. V dropped 1 base and J dropped 2 bases, with 9 bases sitting between them. In germline, CDR1 is MNHEY, CDR2 SVGAGI. The CDR3 loop spans 16 amino acids. CDR3 DNA: TGTGCCAGCAGTTACTTCGTCTCGGCTGGGGCCAACGTCCTGACTTTC. It yields the protein CASSYFVSAGANVLTF.